A single T cell receptor beta chain is shown here with its context. This sample is drawn from a study of T cells in Graves' hyperthyroidism and ophthalmopathy. Amplification of TCR beta CDR3 regions used RNA as the template. HTBI primers were employed in a first-round RT-PCR of the TCR CDR3. TCRdb re-analysed the multiplex PCR reads in MiXCR, keeping a single row per CDR3 protein. The data contain hundreds of thousands of distinct CDR3 sequences, 45% of them singletons. Germline lookup yields CDR1 LNHDA and CDR2 SQIVND (reference sequence). V was trimmed by 2 bases and J by 3 bases, leaving 8 bases between them. The CDR3 has 14 amino acids.

This sequence originates from an adult man with Graves' disease, either hyperthyroidism or ophthalmopathy (not recorded which). The V gene is TRBV19, the J gene TRBJ1-5; the D is unclear. The sequenced material came from peripheral blood or thyroid tissue (not recorded which). CDR3 sequence: CASSISGTNQPQHF. The CDR3 region has the DNA TGTGCCAGTAGTATAAGCGGCACCAATCAGCCCCAGCATTTT.